The clone carrying this T cell receptor beta chain has at least ten counts. Its antigen is currently unknown. The sample belongs to a study of CD8 T cells in ankylosing spondylitis. Findings of the study overall: The disease-linked clones had a CD8+ phenotype and low blood frequencies.

Construction of TCR beta libraries was performed using quantitative 5'-RACE with molecular barcodes. Each CDR3 protein gets one entry after TCRdb re-called the 5' RACE reads with MiXCR. This table has about 230,000 distinct CDR3 sequences, roughly 8.2% appearing once. The TCR originated in a female donor with ankylosing spondylitis or in good health (not recorded which). What was sequenced was blood, either unsorted or a sorted T cell fraction (not recorded which).

The CDR3 loop reads CASSQEIRTPDTQYF. The CDR3 bases are TGCGCCAGCAGCCAAGAGATCCGGACCCCAGATACGCAGTATTTT. This rearrangement joins TRBV4-3 to TRBJ2-3; D gene ambiguous. The V end was cut by 0 bases, the J end by 4 bases, with 11 bases between. In germline, CDR1 is LGHNA, CDR2 YSLEER. The CDR3 sequence is 15 residues long.